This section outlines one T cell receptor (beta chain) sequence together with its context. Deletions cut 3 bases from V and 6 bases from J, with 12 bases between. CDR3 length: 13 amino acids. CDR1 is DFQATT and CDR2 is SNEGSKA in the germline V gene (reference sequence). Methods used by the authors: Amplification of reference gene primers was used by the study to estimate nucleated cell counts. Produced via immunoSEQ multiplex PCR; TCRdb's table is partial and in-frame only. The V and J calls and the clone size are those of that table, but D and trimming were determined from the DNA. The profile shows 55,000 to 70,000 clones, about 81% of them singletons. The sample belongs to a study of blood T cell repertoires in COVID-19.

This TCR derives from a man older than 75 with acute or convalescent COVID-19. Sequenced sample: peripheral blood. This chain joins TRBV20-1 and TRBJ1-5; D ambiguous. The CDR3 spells CSASALGGQPQHF. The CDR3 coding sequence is TGCAGTGCTAGTGCCTTGGGAGGTCAGCCCCAGCATTTT.